The 5 T cell receptor beta chains given below trace back to one sample, sequenced in a study of T cells in Graves' hyperthyroidism and ophthalmopathy. RNA transcripts yielded amplified TCR beta CDR3 regions. The HTBI primer set was used in a first-round RT-PCR of the TCR CDR3. TCRdb re-called the multiplex PCR reads through MiXCR, storing one row per CDR3 protein. The table lists approximately 870,000 distinct CDR3 sequences, over 35% of them singletons. The sequenced sample was blood. The receptors come from a man aged 18 to 30 with Graves' hyperthyroidism.

This clonotype showed up just a few times. The chain couples TRBV5-1 to TRBJ2-7; D is possibly TRBD1 (6 bases). V lost 2 bases and J lost 3, with 12 bases in between. This CDR3 has 14 residues. Per germline, CDR1 SGHRS and CDR2 YFSETQ. Written as DNA, the CDR3 is TGCGCCAGCAGCTTCGGACAGAGGCGCTACGAGCAGTACTTC. Residues: CASSFGQRRYEQYF.

This chain connects TRBV19 to TRBJ1-2; D unclear. The V gene lost 4 bases and the J gene lost 4 bases, with 7 bases spanning the gap. The CDR3 runs 12 residues. The germline V gene has CDR1 LNHDA and CDR2 SQIVND (reference sequence). CDR3 amino acids: CASSTRRYGYTF. In DNA form, the CDR3 reads TGTGCCAGTAGTACGAGACGCTATGGCTACACCTTC.

The V call is TRBV7-8, the J call TRBJ2-5; D ambiguous. Germline CDR1 is SGHVS and CDR2 is FQNEAQ. The CDR3 has 11 amino acids. This CDR3 is CARTAQETQYF. CDR3 coding DNA: TGTGCTAGGACGGCCCAAGAGACCCAGTACTTC. The whole variable domain, filled in from reference TRBV7-8 and TRBJ2-5, reads GAGVSQSPRYKVAKRGQDVALRCDPISGHVSLFWYQQALGQGPEFLTYFQNEAQLDKSGLPSDRFFAERPEGSVSTLKIQRTQQEDSAVYLCARTAQETQYFGPGTRLLVL.

This clonotype was counted at least ten times. The rearrangement joins TRBV20-1 to TRBJ2-7, with a possible D match to TRBD2 (7 bases). The CDR3 spans 16 residues. Germline V CDR1 and CDR2: DFQATT, SNEGSKA (reference sequence). V lost 4 bases and J 0 bases, leaving 19 bases between the germline ends. The CDR3 is CSATSMDSGASYEQYF. For the CDR3, the DNA is TGCAGTGCTACCTCCATGGACAGCGGGGCCTCCTACGAGCAGTACTTC.

The chain carries TRBV7-9 and TRBJ2-5, with TRBD2 as a possible D gene (6 bases). V was clipped by 8 bases and J by 5 bases, with 18 bases between them. This CDR3 region has 14 residues. Germline V lookup: CDR1 SEHNR, CDR2 FQNEAQ (reference sequence). This CDR3 is CASRDSGVGETQYF. The CDR3, as DNA: TGTGCCAGCCGTGATTCGGGGGTAGGGGAGACCCAGTACTTC. Combining the CDR3 with reference TRBV7-9 and TRBJ2-5 gives the whole variable domain DTGVSQNPRHKITKRGQNVTFRCDPISEHNRLYWYRQTLGQGPEFLTYFQNEAQLEKSRLLSDRFSAERPKGSFSTLEIQRTEQGDSAMYLCASRDSGVGETQYFGPGTRLLVL.